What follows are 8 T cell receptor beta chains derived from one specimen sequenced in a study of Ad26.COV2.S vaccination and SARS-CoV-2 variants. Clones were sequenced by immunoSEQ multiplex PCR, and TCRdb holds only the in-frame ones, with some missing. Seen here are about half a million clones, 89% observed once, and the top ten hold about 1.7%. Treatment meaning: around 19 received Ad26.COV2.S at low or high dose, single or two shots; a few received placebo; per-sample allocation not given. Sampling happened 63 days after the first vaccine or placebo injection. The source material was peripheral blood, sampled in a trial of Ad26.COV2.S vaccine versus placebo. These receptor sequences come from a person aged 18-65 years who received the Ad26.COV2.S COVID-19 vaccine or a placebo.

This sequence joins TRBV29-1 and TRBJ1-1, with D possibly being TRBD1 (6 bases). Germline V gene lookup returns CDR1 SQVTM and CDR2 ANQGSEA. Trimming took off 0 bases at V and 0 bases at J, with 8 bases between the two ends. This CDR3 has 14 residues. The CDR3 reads CSVEEGTMNTEAFF. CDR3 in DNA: TGCAGCGTTGAAGAGGGGACAATGAACACTGAAGCTTTCTTT.

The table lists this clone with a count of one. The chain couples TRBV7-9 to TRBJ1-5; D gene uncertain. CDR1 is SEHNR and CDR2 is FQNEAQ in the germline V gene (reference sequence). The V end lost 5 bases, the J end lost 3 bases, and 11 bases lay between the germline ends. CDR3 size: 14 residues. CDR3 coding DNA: TGTGCCAGCAGCCGCGCTGGGGACAATCAGCCCCAGCATTTT. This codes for CASSRAGDNQPQHF.

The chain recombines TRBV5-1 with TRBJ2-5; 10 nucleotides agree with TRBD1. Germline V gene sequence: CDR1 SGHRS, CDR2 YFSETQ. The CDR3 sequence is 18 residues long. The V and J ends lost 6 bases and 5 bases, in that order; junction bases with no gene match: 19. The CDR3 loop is CASTLRTLRQGASETQYF. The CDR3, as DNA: TGCGCCAGCACCTTAAGGACCCTTCGACAGGGGGCGTCCGAGACCCAGTACTTC.

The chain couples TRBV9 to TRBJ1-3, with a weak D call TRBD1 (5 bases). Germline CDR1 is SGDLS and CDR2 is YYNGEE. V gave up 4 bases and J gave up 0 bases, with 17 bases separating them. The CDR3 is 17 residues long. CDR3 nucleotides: TGTGCCAGCAGCTCTTTTGGGGCCCTGAGCTCTGGAAACACCATATATTTT. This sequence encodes CASSSFGALSSGNTIYF.

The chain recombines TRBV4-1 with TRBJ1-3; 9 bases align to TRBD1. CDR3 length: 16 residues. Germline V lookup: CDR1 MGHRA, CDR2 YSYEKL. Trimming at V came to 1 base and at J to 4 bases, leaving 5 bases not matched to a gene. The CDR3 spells CASSQVGQGYGNTIYF. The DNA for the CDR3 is TGCGCCAGCAGCCAAGTGGGACAGGGATACGGAAACACCATATATTTT.

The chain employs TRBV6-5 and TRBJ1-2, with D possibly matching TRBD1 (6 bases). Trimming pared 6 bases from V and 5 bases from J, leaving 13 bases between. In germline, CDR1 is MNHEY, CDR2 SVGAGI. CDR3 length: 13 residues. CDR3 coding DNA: TGTGCCAGCAGAAAGGACAGCCCTTATGGCTACACCTTC. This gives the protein CASRKDSPYGYTF.

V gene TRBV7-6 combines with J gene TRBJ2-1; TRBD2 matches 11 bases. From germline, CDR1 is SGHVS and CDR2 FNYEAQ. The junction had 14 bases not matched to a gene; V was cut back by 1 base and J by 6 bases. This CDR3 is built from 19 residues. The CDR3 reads CASSLGAGTSGFSGNEQFF. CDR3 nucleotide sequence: TGTGCCAGCAGCTTAGGTGCTGGGACTAGCGGCTTTTCCGGCAATGAGCAGTTCTTC.

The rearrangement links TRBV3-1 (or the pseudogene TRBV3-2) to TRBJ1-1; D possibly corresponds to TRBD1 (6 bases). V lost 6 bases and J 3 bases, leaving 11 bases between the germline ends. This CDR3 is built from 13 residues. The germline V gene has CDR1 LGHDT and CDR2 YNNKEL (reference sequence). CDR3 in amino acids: CASRQGRDTEAFF. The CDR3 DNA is TGTGCCAGCAGACAGGGTCGGGACACTGAAGCTTTCTTT.